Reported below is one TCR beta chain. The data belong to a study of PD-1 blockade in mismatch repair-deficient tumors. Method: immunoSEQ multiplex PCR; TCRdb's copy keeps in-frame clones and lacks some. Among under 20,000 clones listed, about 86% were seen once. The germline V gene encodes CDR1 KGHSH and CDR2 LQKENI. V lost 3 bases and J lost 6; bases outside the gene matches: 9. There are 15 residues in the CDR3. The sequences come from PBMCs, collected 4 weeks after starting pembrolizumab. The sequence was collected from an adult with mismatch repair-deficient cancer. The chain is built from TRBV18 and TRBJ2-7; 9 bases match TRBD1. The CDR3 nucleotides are TGTGCCAGCTCACCTCCGGGACAGGGTAGCGGCGAGCAGTACTTC. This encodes CASSPPGQGSGEQYF.